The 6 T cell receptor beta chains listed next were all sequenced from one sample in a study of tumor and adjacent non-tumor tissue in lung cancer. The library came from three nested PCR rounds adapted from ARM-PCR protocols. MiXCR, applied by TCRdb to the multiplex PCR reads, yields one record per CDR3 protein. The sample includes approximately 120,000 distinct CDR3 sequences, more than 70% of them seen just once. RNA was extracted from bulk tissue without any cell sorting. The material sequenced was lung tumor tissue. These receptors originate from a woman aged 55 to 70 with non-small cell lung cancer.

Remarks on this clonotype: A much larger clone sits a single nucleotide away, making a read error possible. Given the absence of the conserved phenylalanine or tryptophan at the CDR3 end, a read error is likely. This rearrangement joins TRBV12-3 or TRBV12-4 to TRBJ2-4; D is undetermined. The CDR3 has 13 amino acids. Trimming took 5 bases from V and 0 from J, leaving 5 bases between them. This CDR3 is CASSNLAKNIQYL. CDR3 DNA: TGTGCCAGCAGTAACTTAGCCAAAAACATTCAGTACCTC.

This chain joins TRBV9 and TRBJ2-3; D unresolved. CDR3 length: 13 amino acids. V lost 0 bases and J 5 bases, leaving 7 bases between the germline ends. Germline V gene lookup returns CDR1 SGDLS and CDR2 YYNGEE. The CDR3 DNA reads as TGTGCCAGCAGCGTAGAGGTGTTAGATACGCAGTATTTT. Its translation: CASSVEVLDTQYF.

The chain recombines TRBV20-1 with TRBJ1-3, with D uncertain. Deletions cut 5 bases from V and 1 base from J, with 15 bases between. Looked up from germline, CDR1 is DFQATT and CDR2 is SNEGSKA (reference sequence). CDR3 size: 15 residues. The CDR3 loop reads CSAGPAMPSGNTIYF. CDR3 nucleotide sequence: TGCAGTGCTGGCCCAGCAATGCCGTCTGGAAACACCATATATTTT.

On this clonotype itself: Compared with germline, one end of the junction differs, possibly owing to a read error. In nucleotides, the CDR3 is TGCGCCAGCAACCCTACGGGGGGCGGCTATGTCTACACCTTC. Its protein product is CASNPTGGGYVYTF. This rearrangement joins TRBV4-3 to TRBJ1-2, with a tentative D call TRBD1 (6 bases). The CDR3 extends over 14 amino acids. Germline CDR1 and CDR2: LGHNA and YSLEER.

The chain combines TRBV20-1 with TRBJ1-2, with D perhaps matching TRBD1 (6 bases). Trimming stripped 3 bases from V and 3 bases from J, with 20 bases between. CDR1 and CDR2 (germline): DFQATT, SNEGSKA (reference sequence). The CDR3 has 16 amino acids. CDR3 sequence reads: CSARKQGREFDYGYTF. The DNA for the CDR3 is TGCAGTGCTAGGAAACAGGGTAGGGAATTTGACTATGGCTACACCTTC.

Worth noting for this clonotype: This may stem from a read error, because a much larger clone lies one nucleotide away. CDR3 sequence reads: CASSQVGGPHTDTQYF. CDR3 sequence (DNA): TGCGCCAGCAGCCAAGTGGGGGGTCCCCACACAGATACGCAGTATTTT. The V call is TRBV4-3, the J call TRBJ2-3; maybe TRBD2 (6 bases). CDR1 LGHNA and CDR2 YSLEER come from the germline V gene. CDR3 length equals 16 residues. Trimming took off 1 base at V and 2 bases at J, with 13 bases between the two ends.